A single T cell receptor (beta chain) is shown here with its context. The data derive from a study of response to subunit inactivated influenza vaccine. One entry per CDR3 protein results from TCRdb running MiXCR on the RT-PCR reads. This sample has 500,000 to 700,000 distinct CDR3 sequences, with under 30% found just once. The germline V gene has CDR1 MGHRA and CDR2 YSYEKL. The CDR3 is made up of 15 amino acids. V lost 1 base to trimming and J lost 8 bases, with 14 bases between them. These data were likewise used in another study, on T cells expressing NK-cell markers. As that study records: 5'RACE template switching with UMIs generated TCR beta cDNA.

This chain links TRBV4-1 with TRBJ1-4; D unresolved. This specimen consisted of CD4+ T cells sorted from PBMCs, obtained 11 to 12 days after vaccination. This TCR was recovered from a man between 45 and 60 years old who received an inactivated influenza vaccine. CDR3 sequence (DNA): TGCGCCAGCAGCCAAGTTGGGCCCTTTAGGGAAAAACTGTTTTTT. It encodes CASSQVGPFREKLFF.